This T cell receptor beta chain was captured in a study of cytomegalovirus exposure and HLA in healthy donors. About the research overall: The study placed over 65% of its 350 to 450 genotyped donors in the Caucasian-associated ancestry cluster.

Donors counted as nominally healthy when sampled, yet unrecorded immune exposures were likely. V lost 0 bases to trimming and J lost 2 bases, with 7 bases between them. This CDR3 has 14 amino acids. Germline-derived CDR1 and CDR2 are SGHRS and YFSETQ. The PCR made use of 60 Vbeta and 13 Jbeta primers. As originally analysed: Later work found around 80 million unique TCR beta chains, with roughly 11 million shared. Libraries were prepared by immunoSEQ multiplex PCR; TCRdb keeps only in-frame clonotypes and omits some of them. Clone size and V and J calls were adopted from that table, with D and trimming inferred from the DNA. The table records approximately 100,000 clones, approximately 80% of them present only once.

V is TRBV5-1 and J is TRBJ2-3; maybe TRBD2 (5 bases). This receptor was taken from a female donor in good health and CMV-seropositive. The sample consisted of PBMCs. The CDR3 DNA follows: TGCGCCAGCAGCTTGGGGGAGTCCACAGATACGCAGTATTTT. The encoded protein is CASSLGESTDTQYF.